A single T cell receptor (beta chain) is shown here with its context. V lost 4 bases and J lost 3; bases outside the gene matches: 6. The CDR3 is made up of 16 amino acids. Germline CDR1 and CDR2: LGHDT and YNNKEL (reference sequence). This sample is drawn from a study of blood T cell repertoires in COVID-19. Study-level background: Sites across the United States, Italy and Spain contributed samples from acute and convalescent COVID-19. Sample material is recorded as cDNA or gDNA derived from T cells, B-cell-depleted T cells, or PBMCs.

Study processing details: It was from reference gene primer amplification that nucleated cell counts were estimated. Sequencing was performed with immunoSEQ multiplex PCR; in TCRdb, only in-frame clones are kept and a portion is missing. Clone size and V and J calls were adopted from that table, with D and trimming inferred from the DNA. The table shows 44,000 or so clones, with roughly 70% occurring only once. The specimen was peripheral blood. V is TRBV3-1 (or the pseudogene TRBV3-2) and J is TRBJ2-1; 10 bases line up with TRBD1. The source is a man of 80 years or more with acute or convalescent COVID-19. The CDR3 DNA is TGTGCCAGCAGCCGAAACCGGGACAGGGGCTACAATGAGCAGTTCTTC. The encoded protein is CASSRNRDRGYNEQFF.